The clone carrying this T cell receptor beta chain appeared a single time. Among the hyperthyroidism patients, all were newly diagnosed, aged 18 to 65, with under 2 months' duration. Other autoimmune disease, uncontrolled infection, pregnancy and lactation led to exclusion. Amplified TCR beta CDR3 regions were obtained using RNA transcripts as template. HTBI primers were employed in first-round RT-PCR, then a second-round multiplex PCR followed. TCRdb itself ran the multiplex PCR reads through MiXCR, one entry per CDR3 protein. The sample shows 560,000 or so distinct CDR3 sequences, 35% to 40% of them seen only once. This CDR3 is built from 17 residues. The germline CDR1 and CDR2 sequences are SQVTM and ANQGSEA. The V gene lost 3 bases and the J gene lost 5 bases, with 25 bases spanning the gap. This sample was taken from a study of Graves' ophthalmopathy and Graves' hyperthyroidism.

The sample taken for sequencing was peripheral blood or thyroid tissue (not recorded which). This receptor was taken from an adult man with Graves' hyperthyroidism. The J gene is TRBJ1-2, the V gene TRBV29-1, with D tentatively TRBD1 (5 bases). The CDR3 DNA reads as TGCAGCGTTGAGGAGGGTGGGACCGCCTTCGTAAAGTATGGCTACACCTTC. This gives the protein CSVEEGGTAFVKYGYTF.